The clone carrying this TCR beta chain has at least ten counts. Germline V CDR1 and CDR2: MNHEY, SVGAGI. This CDR3 comprises 12 residues. The V and J ends lost 0 bases and 8 bases respectively, with 7 bases between them. RNA transcripts were the template, and TCR beta CDR3 regions were amplified from them. RT-PCR with HTBI primers came first, then second-round multiplex PCR. A single record per CDR3 protein comes from TCRdb applying MiXCR to the multiplex PCR reads. Of hundreds of thousands of distinct CDR3 sequences in the sample, around a fifth were seen once. The record originates from a study of Graves' ophthalmopathy and Graves' hyperthyroidism. Patients newly diagnosed with hyperthyroidism, under 2 months' duration, were aged 18 to 65, the study reports.

V usage is TRBV6-5 and J usage is TRBJ1-1; D is unclear. This TCR derives from a woman between 18 and 29 years old with stable Graves' hyperthyroidism. Some clones in this sample may be carry-over from other donors' samples. Sequencing was done on a sample of peripheral blood. This CDR3 reads CASSYSGSEAFF. The CDR3 coding sequence is TGTGCCAGCAGTTACTCTGGGTCGGAAGCTTTCTTT.